Below are 2 T cell receptor beta chains sequenced from a single sample in a study of blood T cell repertoires in COVID-19 (dated by TCRdb to the early 2020s). The method behind the library was the immunoSEQ multiplex PCR assay. TCRdb retrieved this table from immuneACCESS and kept in-frame rearrangements only. Not all clones are present; in checked studies, unresolved V genes account for under half, and no reason is known for the remainder. In this sample the table shows roughly 170,000 clones, 81% of which occur a single time. Of the sample, roughly 5% is held by the ten largest clones. Material for sequencing was PBMCs or T cells enriched from blood (not recorded which). Receptor source: a woman aged 40 to 50 with acute COVID-19.

This clone was detected only a few times. V is TRBV7-8 and J is TRBJ2-7; 10 nucleotides agree with TRBD2. CDR1 is SGHVS and CDR2 is FQNEAQ in the germline V gene. Losses at the gene ends were 2 bases for V and 2 bases for J; bases not matched to a gene: 0. The CDR3 is 14 amino acids. The CDR3 bases are TGTGCCAGCAGCTTAACTAGCGGGGCCTACGAGCAGTACTTC. It yields the protein CASSLTSGAYEQYF.

J is TRBJ2-7 and V is TRBV5-4; tentative D call: TRBD2 (6 bases). The CDR3 covers 15 residues. Trimming took off 0 bases at V and 0 bases at J, with 10 bases between the two ends. Per the germline V gene, CDR1 is SGHNT and CDR2 is YYREEE (reference sequence). The DNA of the CDR3 is TGTGCCAGCAGCTTGGGTGCGGGAAACTCCTACGAGCAGTACTTC. It is translated as CASSLGAGNSYEQYF.